The 5 T cell receptor beta chains below were found in one sample sequenced in a study of chemoradiotherapy in HPV16-positive cancers. Libraries were prepared by immunoSEQ multiplex PCR; TCRdb keeps only in-frame clonotypes and omits some of them. The repertoire holds about 39,000 clones, with around 76% as singletons. Here the sequenced sample was blood, taken from a patient who underwent chemoradiotherapy. These receptors were taken from a human donor with HPV-associated anogenital cancer.

This rearrangement joins TRBV27 to TRBJ1-6; no clear D. Germline assignment: CDR1 MNHEY and CDR2 SMNVEV (reference sequence). This CDR3 is 15 amino acids long. The ends were cut back, 5 bases at V and 8 bases at J, with 16 bases in the middle. CDR3 DNA sequence: TGTGCCAGCAGTCCGGGCCCCACGAACTATTCACCCCTCCACTTT. This translates into CASSPGPTNYSPLHF.

The J gene is TRBJ1-4, the V gene TRBV18, with D perhaps TRBD1 (5 bases). The CDR3 totals 15 residues. Germline CDR1 and CDR2: KGHSH and LQKENI. The V end was cut by 0 bases, the J end by 4 bases, with 9 bases between. The CDR3 region is CASSPPGLGNEKLFF. The CDR3 coding sequence is TGTGCCAGCTCACCACCGGGGCTAGGTAATGAAAAACTGTTTTTT. The full variable domain, completed using reference TRBV18 and TRBJ1-4, is NAGVMQNPRHLVRRRGQEARLRCSPMKGHSHVYWYRQLPEEGLKFMVYLQKENIIDESGMPKERFSAEFPKEGPSILRIQQVVRGDSAAYFCASSPPGLGNEKLFFGSGTQLSVL.

This clone was detected a few times. The J gene is TRBJ2-7, the V gene TRBV5-1, with D uncertain. Germline lookup yields CDR1 SGHRS and CDR2 YFSETQ. The CDR3 loop spans 12 amino acids. Trimming left V 7 bases short and J 0 bases short, with 8 bases between. Here the CDR3 DNA reads TGCGCCAGCTCCCCCAACTCCTACGAGCAGTACTTC. Its protein is CASSPNSYEQYF.

This clone was observed a few times. V usage is TRBV15 and J usage is TRBJ2-3; no reliable D call. Trimming shortened V by 5 bases and J by 7 bases, and 10 bases separated the two germline ends. CDR3 length: 12 residues. Germline values: CDR1 LNHNV, CDR2 YYDKDF (reference sequence). The chain's CDR3 is CATSPPYYTQYF. DNA of the CDR3: TGTGCCACCAGCCCTCCGTATTATACGCAGTATTTT.

The chain has TRBV9 and TRBJ2-2; D unclear. Trimming left V 4 bases short and J 4 bases short, with 14 bases between. Germline values: CDR1 SGDLS, CDR2 YYNGEE. CDR3 length: 15 amino acids. CDR3 protein: CASSPRSAVTGELFF. The CDR3 coding sequence is TGTGCCAGCAGCCCCCGATCGGCAGTCACCGGGGAGCTGTTTTTT. The full variable domain, in which reference TRBV9 and TRBJ2-2 provide the parts outside the CDR3, is DSGVTQTPKHLITATGQRVTLRCSPRSGDLSVYWYQQSLDQGLQFLIQYYNGEERAKGNILERFSAQQFPDLHSELNLSSLELGDSALYFCASSPRSAVTGELFFGEGSRLTVL.